This T cell receptor beta chain appears in the sequencing data of a study of blood T cell repertoires in COVID-19. Overall study context: The United States, Italy and Spain supplied acute and convalescent COVID-19 samples. In each case, the material was cDNA or gDNA derived from T cells, B-cell-depleted T cells, or PBMCs.

Per the study methods: From reference gene primer amplification, estimates of nucleated cell counts were derived. The data were produced by immunoSEQ multiplex PCR, yet TCRdb's version contains in-frame clones alone and is incomplete. V and J calls and clone size are those listed in that table; D and trimming were worked out from the DNA. The table has roughly 460,000 clones, around nine tenths seen once. V was pared by 2 bases and J by 6 bases, with 13 bases between. The germline CDR1 and CDR2 sequences are SNHLY and FYNNEI. The CDR3 is 14 amino acids. This clone was recorded a few times. A Seattle source enrolled patients during active infection and followed them longitudinally.

This clonotype was sampled from a man aged 18 to 29 with COVID-19, enrolled during active disease. The rearrangement uses TRBV2 and TRBJ2-5, with TRBD1 as a possible D gene (6 bases). The sequenced material came from peripheral blood. The CDR3 sequence is CASSENRDGQTQYF. Here the CDR3 DNA reads TGTGCCAGCAGTGAAAACAGGGACGGCCAGACCCAGTACTTC.